The 29 T cell receptor beta chains below all came from one sample that was sequenced in a study of CD8 T cells in ankylosing spondylitis. Study-level points and caveats: Within ankylosing spondylitis blood, a TCR beta motif made up of roughly eight highly homologous variants appeared to be characteristic.

From the 5' RACE reads, TCRdb called clonotypes with MiXCR, one entry per CDR3 protein. In the table there are about 800,000 distinct CDR3 sequences, 10% to 15% of which are singletons. Their antigens are not known. The specimen sequenced was blood, either unsorted or a sorted T cell fraction (not recorded which). The receptors were gathered from a male donor with ankylosing spondylitis.

This clonotype has only a few counts. The chain joins TRBV6-2 or TRBV6-3 to TRBJ2-2; TRBD2 aligns across 9 bases. Germline V CDR1 and CDR2: MNHEY, SVGEGT. The CDR3 sequence is 13 residues long. V shed 5 bases, J shed 6 bases, and the junction held 1 base outside the gene matches. CDR3 in amino acids: CASSGTSSGELFF. CDR3 bases: TGTGCCAGCAGTGGGACTAGCTCCGGGGAGCTGTTTTTT.

The V gene is TRBV10-3, the J gene TRBJ1-5; no reliable D call. The CDR3 spans 13 residues. In germline, CDR1 is ENHRY, CDR2 SYGVKD. The germline V and J ends were trimmed by 3 bases and 4 bases, with 7 bases remaining between them. CDR3 coding DNA: TGTGCCATCAGTGATTCACGTAATCAGCCCCAGCATTTT. This translates into CAISDSRNQPQHF.

The chain has TRBV6-2 or TRBV6-3 and TRBJ1-6; maybe TRBD1 (5 bases). Germline CDR1 and CDR2: MNHEY and SVGEGT. Trimming took 2 bases from V and 6 from J, leaving 8 bases between them. CDR3 length: 14 amino acids. The CDR3 sequence is CASSYADINSPLHF. In nucleotides, the CDR3 is TGTGCCAGCAGTTACGCGGACATTAATTCACCCCTCCACTTT.

This clonotype has ten or more counts. The V call is TRBV3-1, the J call TRBJ1-1, with 8 bases fitting TRBD1. The CDR3 loop spans 13 amino acids. CDR1 is LGHDT, CDR2 YNNKEL, per germline (reference sequence). The ends lost 4 bases at V and 7 bases at J; junction bases unmatched: 5. This chain's CDR3 is CASSLRQGNEAFF. The CDR3 DNA is TGTGCCAGCAGCCTAAGACAGGGGAATGAAGCTTTCTTT.

This clonotype was counted between two and nine times. V and J are TRBV3-1 and TRBJ1-2; D might be TRBD1 (5 bases). The V end was cut by 0 bases, the J end by 8 bases, with 10 bases between. This CDR3 has 13 amino acids. Germline V lookup: CDR1 LGHDT, CDR2 YNNKEL (reference sequence). The CDR3 nucleotides are TGTGCCAGCAGCCAAGATCAGGGTGCGGGCTACACCTTC. Encoded protein: CASSQDQGAGYTF.

This clonotype has ten or more counts. This rearrangement joins TRBV20-1 to TRBJ2-7, with D possibly TRBD1 on 5 matching bases. The germline gives CDR1 DFQATT, CDR2 SNEGSKA (reference sequence). V lost 2 bases and J lost 1, with 9 bases in between. This CDR3 has 13 residues. The CDR3 nucleotides are TGCAGTGCTAGAACAGGTCCATCCTACGAGCAGTACTTC. Its protein product is CSARTGPSYEQYF.

This rearrangement joins TRBV10-3 to TRBJ2-5; 9 bases are a match to TRBD2. The CDR3 spans 16 residues. Unmatched junction bases numbered 6, after V lost 0 bases and J lost 4 bases. Germline CDR1 and CDR2: ENHRY and SYGVKD. The CDR3 DNA reads as TGTGCCATCAGTGAGTCGACTAGCGGAGGGGTAGAGACCCAGTACTTC. Residues: CAISESTSGGVETQYF.

A few counts support this clonotype. The chain recombines TRBV12-3 or TRBV12-4 with TRBJ2-1, with 8 bases identical to TRBD2. V was pared by 5 bases and J by 3 bases, with 6 bases of the junction left unmatched. This CDR3 has 15 amino acids. The CDR3 bases are TGTGCCAGCAGTACAAGCGGGGGAATCTACAATGAGCAGTTCTTC. It encodes CASSTSGGIYNEQFF.

This clonotype was seen ten or more times. V and J are TRBV28 and TRBJ1-1; a possible D gene is TRBD1 (5 bases). In germline, CDR1 is MDHEN, CDR2 SYDVKM. Trimming took off 4 bases at V and 4 bases at J, with 13 bases between the two ends. The CDR3 spans 14 residues. CDR3 sequence: CASSSTGLATEAFF. Written as DNA, the CDR3 is TGTGCCAGCAGTTCTACAGGACTTGCCACTGAAGCTTTCTTT. Full variable domain (missing parts from reference TRBV28 and TRBJ1-1): DVKVTQSSRYLVKRTGEKVFLECVQDMDHENMFWYRQDPGLGLRLIYFSYDVKMKEKGDIPEGYSVSREKKERFSLILESASTNQTSMYLCASSSTGLATEAFFGQGTRLTVV.

Many counts were recorded for this clonotype. The rearrangement uses TRBV2 and TRBJ1-4; D unclear. In germline, CDR1 is SNHLY, CDR2 FYNNEI. The CDR3 is made up of 13 amino acids. V lost 6 bases to trimming and J lost 3 bases, with 8 bases between them. The CDR3 loop is CASSRPPNEKLFF. CDR3 bases: TGTGCCAGCAGCAGACCGCCTAATGAAAAACTGTTTTTT.

The chain has TRBV6-1 and TRBJ2-1; 8 bases align to TRBD1. The V and J ends lost 1 base and 6 bases, in that order; junction bases with no gene match: 8. CDR3 length: 16 amino acids. CDR1 MNHNS and CDR2 SASEGT come from the germline V gene. CDR3 DNA sequence: TGTGCCAGCAGTGAAGGACAGGGGATTAAGGTCAATGAGCAGTTCTTC. Translating gives CASSEGQGIKVNEQFF.

This clonotype was seen only a few times. V is TRBV7-2 and J is TRBJ2-3, with TRBD1 identical over 9 bases. CDR1 and CDR2 from the germline V gene are SGHTA and FQGNSA. The CDR3 length is 17 residues. The J segment lost 2 bases and the V segment lost 1 base, leaving 7 bases of the junction unmatched. The CDR3 DNA sequence: TGTGCCAGCAGCTTAGGGGGGGGACAGGGTGTCACAGATACGCAGTATTTT. This sequence encodes CASSLGGGQGVTDTQYF.

The rearrangement links TRBV5-6 to TRBJ1-4; 7 bases align to TRBD1. V lost 4 bases, J lost 6 bases, and 6 bases stayed unmatched. Germline assignment: CDR1 SGHDT and CDR2 YYEEEE. The CDR3 totals 14 residues. The CDR3 sequence is CASSLRGLHEKLFF. Written as DNA, the CDR3 is TGTGCCAGCAGCCTAAGGGGGCTTCATGAAAAACTGTTTTTT. The entire variable domain, with the rest obtained from reference TRBV5-6 and TRBJ1-4, is as follows: DAGVTQSPTHLIKTRGQQVTLRCSPKSGHDTVSWYQQALGQGPQFIFQYYEEEERQRGNFPDRFSGHQFPNYSSELNVNALLLGDSALYLCASSLRGLHEKLFFGSGTQLSVL.

V is TRBV11-2 and J is TRBJ2-3; 13 nucleotides line up with TRBD2. The ends lost 4 bases at V and 0 bases at J; junction bases unmatched: 10. From germline, CDR1 is SGHAT and CDR2 FQNNGV. CDR3 length equals 19 residues. The CDR3 is CASSSLAGTSGTSTDTQYF. CDR3 sequence (DNA): TGTGCCAGCAGCTCACTTGCGGGGACTAGCGGGACTAGCACAGATACGCAGTATTTT.

V and J are TRBV6-1 and TRBJ1-5, with TRBD1 identical over 7 bases. The CDR3 extends over 14 amino acids. Germline CDR1 MNHNS, CDR2 SASEGT. Trimming at V came to 6 bases and at J to 1 base, leaving 3 bases not matched to a gene. The CDR3 DNA sequence: TGTGCCAGCAGCGGGACAGCAAGCAATCAGCCCCAGCATTTT. Translated, it gives CASSGTASNQPQHF.

This clonotype was observed at least ten times. The chain's CDR3 is CSATTDQETQYF. The DNA of the CDR3 is TGCAGCGCAACTACAGATCAAGAGACCCAGTACTTC. This chain joins TRBV29-1 and TRBJ2-5; D is unclear. The CDR3 sequence is 12 residues long. V gave up 7 bases and J gave up 2 bases, with 11 bases separating them. Germline V gene sequence: CDR1 SQVTM, CDR2 ANQGSEA. Variable domain in full (rest from reference TRBV29-1 and TRBJ2-5): SAVISQKPSRDICQRGTSLTIQCQVDSQVTMMFWYRQQPGQSLTLIATANQGSEATYESGFVIDKFPISRPNLTFSTLTVSNMSPEDSSIYLCSATTDQETQYFGPGTRLLVL.

At least ten counts were recorded for this clonotype. DNA of the CDR3: TGCAGTGCTAGCCGGGCGAGCTCCTACAATGAGCAGTTCTTC. This sequence encodes CSASRASSYNEQFF. V usage is TRBV20-1 and J usage is TRBJ2-1; no clear D gene. V lost 3 bases and J lost 0, with 9 bases in between. This CDR3 is built from 14 residues. Germline CDR1 and CDR2: DFQATT and SNEGSKA (reference sequence).

Comment on this clonotype: A read error may be the cause here, since a much bigger clone is one base away. The gene calls are TRBV5-1 and TRBJ1-1, with D unclear. Trimming pared 1 base from V and 1 base from J, leaving 14 bases between. The CDR3 is 16 amino acids. Germline V gene sequence: CDR1 SGHRS, CDR2 YFSETQ. The CDR3 DNA reads TGCGCCAGCAGCTTGCGGGCACAGCACACGAACACTGAAGCTTTCTTT. Translated: CASSLRAQHTNTEAFF. Combining the CDR3 with reference TRBV5-1 and TRBJ1-1 gives the whole variable domain KAGVTQTPRYLIKTRGQQVTLSCSPISGHRSVSWYQQTPGQGLQFLFEYFSETQRNKGNFPGRFSGRQFSNSRSEMNVSTLELGDSALYLCASSLRAQHTNTEAFFGQGTRLTVV.

This clonotype has just a few counts. The V gene is TRBV28, the J gene TRBJ2-3; D gene uncertain. Germline V gene lookup returns CDR1 MDHEN and CDR2 SYDVKM. The V gene lost 8 bases and the J gene lost 10 bases, with 10 bases spanning the gap. The CDR3 has 10 amino acids. The CDR3 sequence is CASGDGSQYF. The CDR3 nucleotides read TGTGCCAGCGGTGATGGATCGCAGTATTTT.

The chain is built from TRBV29-1 and TRBJ2-1, with 8 bases aligning to TRBD1. Germline values: CDR1 SQVTM, CDR2 ANQGSEA. V shed 7 bases and J 7 bases; nucleotides not matched to a gene: 15. The CDR3 spans 15 residues. The CDR3 region is CSAPGPLDRENEQFF. In DNA form, the CDR3 reads TGCAGCGCCCCAGGGCCCCTGGACAGGGAGAATGAGCAGTTCTTC.

This chain connects TRBV7-3 to TRBJ2-3, with D possibly matching TRBD2 (6 bases). Trimming took 5 bases from V and 0 from J, leaving 15 bases between them. CDR3 length equals 16 residues. Germline loops: CDR1 SGHTA, CDR2 FQGTGA. The CDR3 coding sequence is TGTGCCAGCAGCCCCTTCGTCGGGGGAAGCACAGATACGCAGTATTTT. Protein product: CASSPFVGGSTDTQYF. The whole variable domain, remainder taken from reference TRBV7-3 and TRBJ2-3, is GAGVSQTPSNKVTEKGKYVELRCDPISGHTALYWYRQSLGQGPEFLIYFQGTGAADDSGLPNDRFFAVRPEGSVSTLKIQRTERGDSAVYLCASSPFVGGSTDTQYFGPGTRLTVL.

The sample holds a few counts of this clonotype. The V gene is TRBV27, the J gene TRBJ1-5; 9 nucleotides agree with TRBD1. Losses at the gene ends were 5 bases for V and 6 bases for J; bases not matched to a gene: 5. In germline, CDR1 is MNHEY, CDR2 SMNVEV (reference sequence). This CDR3 comprises 14 residues. The CDR3 DNA follows: TGTGCCAGCAGTATCGGACAGGGGATTCAGCCCCAGCATTTT. It codes for CASSIGQGIQPQHF.

This clonotype was counted at least ten times. One end of the junction does not line up with germline, which may come from a read error. The CDR3 reads CASSSTRNTGELFF. DNA for the CDR3: TGTGCTAGCAGCTCCACTAGGAACACCGGGGAGCTGTTTTTT. The rearrangement uses TRBV7-7 and TRBJ2-2, with D tentatively TRBD2 (5 bases). Per germline, CDR1 SSHAT and CDR2 FNYEAQ (reference sequence). The CDR3 is 14 amino acids.

This clonotype was seen only a few times. The gene calls are TRBV3-1 and TRBJ1-5; D gene unclear. The CDR3 runs 15 residues. V shed 0 bases and J shed 5 bases, with 11 bases lying between them. Germline loops: CDR1 LGHDT, CDR2 YNNKEL (reference sequence). As DNA, the CDR3 is TGTGCCAGCAGCCAAGATTCCACAGTTGATCAGCCCCAGCATTTT. Amino acids: CASSQDSTVDQPQHF. The full variable domain, rest sourced from reference TRBV3-1 and TRBJ1-5, is DTAVSQTPKYLVTQMGNDKSIKCEQNLGHDTMYWYKQDSKKFLKIMFSYNNKELIINETVPNRFSPKSPDKAHLNLHINSLELGDSAVYFCASSQDSTVDQPQHFGDGTRLSIL.

The chain combines TRBV20-1 with TRBJ1-1, with 7 bases identical to TRBD1. CDR1 and CDR2 from the germline V gene are DFQATT and SNEGSKA (reference sequence). Trimming took 4 bases from V and 6 from J; bases not matched to a gene: 5. The CDR3 runs to 12 residues. The CDR3 protein is CSATGQWAEAFF. The DNA for the CDR3 is TGCAGTGCTACGGGACAGTGGGCTGAAGCTTTCTTT.

This clonotype came up a few times. This sequence joins TRBV10-3 and TRBJ1-1, with TRBD1 matching 7 bases. This CDR3 comprises 18 residues. V shed 0 bases, J shed 0 bases, and the junction held 10 bases outside the gene matches. Germline V gives CDR1 ENHRY, CDR2 SYGVKD. The CDR3, as DNA: TGTGCCATCAGTGAGTCAACCTACCGAGACAGGGTGAACACTGAAGCTTTCTTT. Protein: CAISESTYRDRVNTEAFF.

At least ten counts were recorded for this clonotype. J is TRBJ2-1 and V is TRBV29-1; the match to TRBD2 covers 7 bases. The CDR3 contains 13 residues. Germline V gene data show CDR1 as SQVTM and CDR2 as ANQGSEA. The V segment lost 6 bases and the J segment 6 bases; nucleotides outside the gene matches: 8. The CDR3 DNA sequence: TGCAGCGTAGGCGGGGGTAATATCAATGAGCAGTTCTTC. Residues: CSVGGGNINEQFF.

This clonotype has just one count. In nucleotides, the CDR3 is TGTGCCAGCATGTCGGTGGGACGGGGGACAGATACGCAGTATTTT. Encoded protein: CASMSVGRGTDTQYF. This chain uses TRBV11-2 with TRBJ2-3; D might be TRBD2 (6 bases). The V end was cut by 7 bases, the J end by 3 bases, with 17 bases between. Germline V CDR1 and CDR2: SGHAT, FQNNGV. This CDR3 has 15 residues.

This clonotype turned up a few times. The genes are TRBV21-1 and TRBJ1-2. TRBV21-1 is a known pseudogene. The CDR3 has 14 residues. The DNA of the CDR3 is TGTGCCAGCAGCAAAACGCCAGCATCCTATGGCTACACCTTC. Translated, it gives CASSKTPASYGYTF.